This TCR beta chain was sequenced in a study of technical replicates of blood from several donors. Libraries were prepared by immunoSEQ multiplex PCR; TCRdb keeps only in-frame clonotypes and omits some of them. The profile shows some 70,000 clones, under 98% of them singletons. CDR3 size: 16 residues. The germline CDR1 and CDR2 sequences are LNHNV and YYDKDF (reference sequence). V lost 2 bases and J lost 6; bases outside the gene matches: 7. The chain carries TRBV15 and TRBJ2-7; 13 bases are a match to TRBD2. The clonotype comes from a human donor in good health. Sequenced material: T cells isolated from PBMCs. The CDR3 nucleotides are TGTGCCACCAGCAGATTAGGACTAGCGGGAGTCGGCGAGCAGTACTTC. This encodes CATSRLGLAGVGEQYF.